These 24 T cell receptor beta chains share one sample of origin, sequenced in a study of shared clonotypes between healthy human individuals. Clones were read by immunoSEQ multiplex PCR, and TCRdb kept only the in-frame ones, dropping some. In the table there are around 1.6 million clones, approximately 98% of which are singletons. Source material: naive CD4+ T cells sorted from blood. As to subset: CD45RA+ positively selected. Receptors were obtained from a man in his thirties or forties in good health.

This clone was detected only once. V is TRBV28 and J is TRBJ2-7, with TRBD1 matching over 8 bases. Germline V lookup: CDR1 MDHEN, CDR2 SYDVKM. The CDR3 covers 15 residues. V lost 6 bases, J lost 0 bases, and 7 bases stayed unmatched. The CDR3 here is CASRYGQGFSYEQYF. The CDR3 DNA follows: TGTGCCAGCAGATACGGACAGGGATTCTCCTACGAGCAGTACTTC.

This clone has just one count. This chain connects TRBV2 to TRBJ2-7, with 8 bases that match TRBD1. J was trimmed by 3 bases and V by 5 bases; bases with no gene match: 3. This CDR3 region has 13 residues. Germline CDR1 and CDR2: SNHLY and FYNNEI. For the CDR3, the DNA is TGTGCCAGCAGTATACAGGGGGGCTACGAGCAGTACTTC. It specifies CASSIQGGYEQYF. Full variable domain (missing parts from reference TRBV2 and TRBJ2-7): EPEVTQTPSHQVTQMGQEVILRCVPISNHLYFYWYRQILGQKVEFLVSFYNNEISEKSEIFDDQFSVERPDGSNFTLKIRSTKLEDSAMYFCASSIQGGYEQYFGPGTRLTVT.

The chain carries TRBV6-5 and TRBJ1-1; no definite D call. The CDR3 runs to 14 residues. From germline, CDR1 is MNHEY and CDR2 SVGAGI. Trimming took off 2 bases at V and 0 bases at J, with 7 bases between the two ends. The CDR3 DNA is TGTGCCAGCAGTTACCTGCAGGTGAACACTGAAGCTTTCTTT. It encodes CASSYLQVNTEAFF.

This CDR3 reads CAISDDNEQFF. CDR3 DNA sequence: TGTGCCATCAGTGATGACAATGAGCAGTTCTTC. The rearrangement links TRBV10-3 to TRBJ2-1; no clear D. The CDR3 loop spans 11 amino acids. V dropped 3 bases and J dropped 5 bases, with 2 bases sitting between them. Germline loops: CDR1 ENHRY, CDR2 SYGVKD.

The CDR3 DNA sequence: TGTGCCAGTAGTCCTTGGACAGGGCACAATGAGCAGTTCTTC. Translated: CASSPWTGHNEQFF. The chain couples TRBV19 to TRBJ2-1; TRBD1 matches at 8 bases. The germline gives CDR1 LNHDA, CDR2 SQIVND (reference sequence). J lost 5 bases, V lost 5 bases, and 5 bases had no gene match. The CDR3 is made up of 14 amino acids.

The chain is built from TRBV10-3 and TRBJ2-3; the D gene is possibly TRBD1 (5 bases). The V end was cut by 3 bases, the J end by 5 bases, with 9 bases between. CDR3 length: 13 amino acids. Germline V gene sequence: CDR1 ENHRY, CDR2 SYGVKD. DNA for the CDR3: TGTGCCATCAGTGAAGCGACAGAAGATACGCAGTATTTT. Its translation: CAISEATEDTQYF.

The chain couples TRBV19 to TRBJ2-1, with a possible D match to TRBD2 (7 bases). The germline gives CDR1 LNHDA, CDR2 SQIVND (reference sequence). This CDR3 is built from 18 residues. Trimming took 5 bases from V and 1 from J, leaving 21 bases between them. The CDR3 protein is CASSLHATGGWSYNEQFF. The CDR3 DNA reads TGTGCCAGTAGTCTCCATGCCACGGGGGGCTGGTCCTACAATGAGCAGTTCTTC.

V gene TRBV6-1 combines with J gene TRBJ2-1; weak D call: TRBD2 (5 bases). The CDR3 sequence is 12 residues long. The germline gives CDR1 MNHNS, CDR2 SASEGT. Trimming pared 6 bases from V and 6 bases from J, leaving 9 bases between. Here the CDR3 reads CASRLGRNEQFF. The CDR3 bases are TGTGCCAGCAGACTAGGGCGCAATGAGCAGTTCTTC.

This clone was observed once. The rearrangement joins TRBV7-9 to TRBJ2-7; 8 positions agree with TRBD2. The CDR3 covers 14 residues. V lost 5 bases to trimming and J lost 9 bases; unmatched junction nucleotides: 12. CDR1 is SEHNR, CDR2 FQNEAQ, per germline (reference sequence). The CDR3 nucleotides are TGTGCCAGCAGCCCCCTCACGGGGAGCGGGAGGCAGTACTTC. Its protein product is CASSPLTGSGRQYF.

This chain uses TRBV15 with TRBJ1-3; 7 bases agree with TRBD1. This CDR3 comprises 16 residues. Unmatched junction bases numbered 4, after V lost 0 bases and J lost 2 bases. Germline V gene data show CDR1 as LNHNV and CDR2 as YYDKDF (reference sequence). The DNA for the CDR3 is TGTGCCACCAGCAGAGAGACAGGGTACCCTGGAAACACCATATATTTT. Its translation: CATSRETGYPGNTIYF.

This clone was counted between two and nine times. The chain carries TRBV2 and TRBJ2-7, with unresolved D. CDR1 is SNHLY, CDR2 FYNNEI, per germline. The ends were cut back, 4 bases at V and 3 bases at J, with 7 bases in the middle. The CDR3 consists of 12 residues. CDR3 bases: TGTGCCAGCAGTGTGGGCCGCTACGAGCAGTACTTC. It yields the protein CASSVGRYEQYF.

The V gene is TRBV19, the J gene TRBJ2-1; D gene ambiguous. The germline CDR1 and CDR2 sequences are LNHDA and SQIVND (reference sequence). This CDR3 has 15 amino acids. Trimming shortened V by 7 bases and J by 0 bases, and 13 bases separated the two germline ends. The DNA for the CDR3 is TGTGCCAGTAAAGTCTCGCTCCTCTCCTACAATGAGCAGTTCTTC. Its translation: CASKVSLLSYNEQFF. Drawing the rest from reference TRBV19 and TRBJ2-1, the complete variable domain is DGGITQSPKYLFRKEGQNVTLSCEQNLNHDAMYWYRQDPGQGLRLIYYSQIVNDFQKGDIAEGYSVSREKKESFPLTVTSAQKNPTAFYLCASKVSLLSYNEQFFGPGTRLTVL.

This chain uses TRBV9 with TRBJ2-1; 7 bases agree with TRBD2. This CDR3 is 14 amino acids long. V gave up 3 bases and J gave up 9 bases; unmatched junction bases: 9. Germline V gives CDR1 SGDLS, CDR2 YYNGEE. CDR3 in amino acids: CASSGSGTIGEQFF. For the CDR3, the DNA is TGTGCCAGCAGCGGTTCCGGGACTATTGGTGAGCAGTTCTTC.

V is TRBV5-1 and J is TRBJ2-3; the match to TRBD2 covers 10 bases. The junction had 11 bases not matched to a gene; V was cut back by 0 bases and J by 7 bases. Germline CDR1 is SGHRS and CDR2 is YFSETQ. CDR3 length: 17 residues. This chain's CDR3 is CASSLAASGSTPNTQYF. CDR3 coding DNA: TGCGCCAGCAGCTTGGCGGCTAGCGGGAGCACCCCTAATACGCAGTATTTT.

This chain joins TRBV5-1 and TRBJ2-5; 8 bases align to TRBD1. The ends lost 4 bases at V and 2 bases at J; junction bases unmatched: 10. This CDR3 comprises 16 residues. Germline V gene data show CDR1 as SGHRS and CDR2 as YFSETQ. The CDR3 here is CASSPLGQGVQETQYF. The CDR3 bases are TGCGCCAGCAGCCCACTCGGACAGGGTGTTCAAGAGACCCAGTACTTC.

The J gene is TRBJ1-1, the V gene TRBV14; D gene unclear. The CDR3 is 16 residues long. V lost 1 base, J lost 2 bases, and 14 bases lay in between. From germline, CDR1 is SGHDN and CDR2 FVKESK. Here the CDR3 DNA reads TGTGCCAGCAGCCAAGTAGTAGCAGCGCGTAACACTGAAGCTTTCTTT. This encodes CASSQVVAARNTEAFF.

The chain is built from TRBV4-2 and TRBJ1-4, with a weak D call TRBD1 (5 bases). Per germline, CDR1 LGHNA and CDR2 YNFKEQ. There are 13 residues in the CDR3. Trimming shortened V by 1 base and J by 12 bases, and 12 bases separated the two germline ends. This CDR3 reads CASSQVVLGELFF. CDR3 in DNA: TGTGCCAGCAGCCAAGTAGTCCTAGGGGAACTGTTTTTT.

CDR3 sequence: CASSLAPWGEQFF. The CDR3 DNA follows: TGTGCCAGCAGCTTAGCGCCGTGGGGTGAGCAGTTCTTC. The chain has TRBV7-2 and TRBJ2-1, with unresolved D. This CDR3 contains 13 residues. V lost 0 bases, J lost 9 bases, and 9 bases lay in between. Germline V gives CDR1 SGHTA, CDR2 FQGNSA.

The chain's CDR3 is CASSQGAGWDQPQHF. CDR3 DNA: TGCGCCAGCAGCCAGGGGGCAGGATGGGATCAGCCCCAGCATTTT. This chain uses TRBV4-1 with TRBJ1-5, with D maybe TRBD1 (6 bases). Germline CDR1 MGHRA, CDR2 YSYEKL. There are 15 residues in the CDR3. V was trimmed by 3 bases and J by 5 bases, leaving 14 bases between them.

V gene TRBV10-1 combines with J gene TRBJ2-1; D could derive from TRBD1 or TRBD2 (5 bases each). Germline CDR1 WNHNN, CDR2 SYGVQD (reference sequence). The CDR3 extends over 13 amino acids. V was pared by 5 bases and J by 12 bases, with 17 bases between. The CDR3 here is CASSFGTAFGQFF. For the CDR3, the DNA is TGCGCCAGCAGTTTCGGGACGGCTTTTGGGCAGTTCTTC.

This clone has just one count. CDR3 region: CASSRSRWREASTDTQYF. CDR3 sequence (DNA): TGTGCCAGCAGTCGAAGCCGGTGGCGGGAGGCAAGCACAGATACGCAGTATTTT. This chain joins TRBV27 and TRBJ2-3; 8 bases agree with TRBD2. Trimming cost V 5 bases and J 0 bases; bases outside gene matches: 13. Germline lookup yields CDR1 MNHEY and CDR2 SMNVEV (reference sequence). This CDR3 comprises 18 residues.

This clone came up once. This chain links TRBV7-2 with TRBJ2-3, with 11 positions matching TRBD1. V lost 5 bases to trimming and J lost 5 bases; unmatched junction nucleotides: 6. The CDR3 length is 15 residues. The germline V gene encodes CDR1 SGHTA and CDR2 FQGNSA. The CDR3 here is CASSHGQGAQDTQYF. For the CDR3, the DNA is TGTGCCAGCAGCCATGGACAGGGGGCGCAAGATACGCAGTATTTT.

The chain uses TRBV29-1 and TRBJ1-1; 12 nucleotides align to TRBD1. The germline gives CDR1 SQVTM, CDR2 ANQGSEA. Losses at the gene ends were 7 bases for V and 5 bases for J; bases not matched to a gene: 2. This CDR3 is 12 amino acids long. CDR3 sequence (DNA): TGCAGCGGGGACAGGGGGCGGACTGAAGCTTTCTTT. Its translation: CSGDRGRTEAFF.

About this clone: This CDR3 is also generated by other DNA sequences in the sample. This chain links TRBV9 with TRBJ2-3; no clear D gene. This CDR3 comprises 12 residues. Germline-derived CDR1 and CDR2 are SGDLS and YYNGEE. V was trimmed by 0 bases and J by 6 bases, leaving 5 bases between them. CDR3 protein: CASSVGKDTQYF. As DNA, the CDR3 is TGTGCCAGCAGCGTAGGCAAGGATACGCAGTATTTT.